The sequence of this T cell receptor (beta chain) was determined in a study of beta chain features in type 1 diabetes. Expressed TCRB transcripts were sequenced because the isolated RNA had all been reverse transcribed beforehand. The average read count of naive, central memory and regulatory T cell samples was several million. Only in-frame clones appear in the TCRdb table, and some are missing; sequencing was by immunoSEQ multiplex PCR. Altogether roughly 150,000 clones are present, 7.5% to 10% being singletons, with the ten largest covering less than 0.85%. CD4+ cells of the naive, central memory, regulatory and stem cell-like memory types were sorted via CD45RO/CCR7/CD25/CD127/CD95/CD27. Sequenced input: central memory CD4+ T cells from blood. The receptor was isolated from a man between 18 and 29 years old in good health.

CDR3 nucleotides: TGTGCCAGCAGCCAAGATGGGTTTCGGGGGGGCAACACTGAAGCTTTCTTT. This gives the protein CASSQDGFRGGNTEAFF. The chain links TRBV4-2 to TRBJ1-1; maybe TRBD1 (6 bases). In germline, CDR1 is LGHNA, CDR2 YNFKEQ. Trimming took off 0 bases at V and 2 bases at J, with 16 bases between the two ends. The CDR3 is 17 amino acids.